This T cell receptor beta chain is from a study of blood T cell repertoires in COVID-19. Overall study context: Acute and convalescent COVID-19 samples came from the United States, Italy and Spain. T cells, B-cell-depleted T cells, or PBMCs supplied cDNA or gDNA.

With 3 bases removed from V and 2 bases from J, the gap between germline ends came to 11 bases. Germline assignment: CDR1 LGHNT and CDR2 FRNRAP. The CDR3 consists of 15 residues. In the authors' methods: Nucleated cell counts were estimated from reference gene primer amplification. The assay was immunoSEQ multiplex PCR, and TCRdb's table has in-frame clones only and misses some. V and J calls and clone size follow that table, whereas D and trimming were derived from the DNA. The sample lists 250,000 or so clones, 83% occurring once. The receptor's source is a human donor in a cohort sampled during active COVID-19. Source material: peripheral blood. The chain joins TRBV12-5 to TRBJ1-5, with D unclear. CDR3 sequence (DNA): TGTGCTAGTGGTTTAGGAGGCTTCGGCAATCAGCCCCAGCATTTT. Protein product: CASGLGGFGNQPQHF.